This T cell receptor (beta chain) was captured by sequencing in a study of Graves' ophthalmopathy and Graves' hyperthyroidism (dated by TCRdb to between 2018 and 2020). Background for the entire study: Peripheral blood was collected at initial diagnosis, prior to any treatment. In total, approximately 130 blood samples were TCR-sequenced: roughly 45 ophthalmopathy, around 75 hyperthyroidism and some 17 hyperthyroidism-to-ophthalmopathy patients. The study used signatures of the TCR beta repertoire to tell Graves' ophthalmopathy apart from Graves' hyperthyroidism and to predict which patients would progress to ophthalmopathy. An independent validation cohort was composed of roughly 18 hyperthyroidism patients and 17 patients who later progressed from hyperthyroidism to ophthalmopathy. For training and testing, the 110 or so patients in the discovery cohort were randomly divided in a 7:3 ratio. Following sample collection, hyperthyroidism patients were given methimazole at a starting dose of 30 mg daily, and ophthalmopathy patients were given high-dose intravenous methylprednisolone. In more than five hyperthyroidism patients, T-cell repertoires of thyroid tissue and blood were compared. To explore V-J signatures that separate ophthalmopathy from hyperthyroidism, a discovery set of about a hundred patients was enrolled, consisting of about 43 with ophthalmopathy and roughly 59 with stable hyperthyroidism. Broad study findings and their caveats: Most of the expanded thyroid clonotypes with a frequency above 0.001 were also detected in blood, and it was suggested that the thyroid immune response may be reflected by blood repertoires. In cross-validation, the 13-signature model distinguished ophthalmopathy from stable hyperthyroidism with around 90% sensitivity and 81.08% specificity, while in the test set the corresponding values were roughly 80% and 75%. Sample size was not predetermined statistically, and investigators were not blinded to group allocation. In validation, the model predicted ophthalmopathy progression with about 71% sensitivity and 72.22% specificity; some 13 predicted patients were CT-confirmed with GO in a median of approximately six months.

In regard to this clonotype: What antigen it recognizes has not been identified. No base qualities exist here, and no much larger clone lies one base off it.

For repertoire sequencing, the TCR beta CDR3 regions were amplified from RNA transcripts. The first round was an RT-PCR using HTBI primers with the Qiagen OneStep RT-PCR kit, and this first round was followed by a second-round multiplex PCR, then size selection and purification. Sequencing of the libraries was carried out on an Illumina HiSeq2000 in paired-end mode with 100 bp reads. Under the source paper's analysis protocol: Reads were processed with SOAPnuke, discarding reads with adapters, uncalled bases, mean Phred below 15, or no exact constant-primer or identifier match. COPE v1.2.5 was used to merge high-quality paired reads. Each unique nucleotide sequence was treated as a clonotype, and MiTCR v1.1 was used to align the clonotypes to the IMGT TRB V, D and J references. Analysis was restricted to V-J combinations with a frequency above 0.0001, which covered 98% to 99.2% of repertoires. A TCR clonal expansion and chaos score per V-J combination was defined as the ratio of F50 clonal expansion to chaos observed in the TCRdist matrix. Welch's t-statistics and random forest were used to narrow the features down to 10 to 15 V-J combinations, which were then fed into a naive Bayes classifier. Thyroid-blood repertoire similarity was quantified with the Morisita-Horn index. TCRdb trimmed public reads at Q25 via fastp, called clones via MiXCR and kept in-frame beta chains. Each CDR3 protein appears once, grouped with its most common genes and DNA. TCRdb assigned the V and J calls; the authors' analysis was not used. Recorded for this sample are over 150,000 distinct CDR3 sequences; approximately 38% of them occurred a single time. Roughly 5.2% of the sample is held by the ten biggest clonotypes.

The germline V gene supplies CDR1 MNHEY and CDR2 SVGAGI. The junction carries 8 bases between V and J, which are trimmed by 5 bases and 1 base respectively. Its CDR3 holds 14 amino acids, cysteine through phenylalanine. Only the CDR3 region is kept as DNA, spanning 42 bases read in frame from base 1. Ophthalmopathy patients were characterized by moderately to severely active disease, a Clinical Activity Score of at least 3, a NOSPECS grade of at least 4, and a disease duration under 3 months. Patients with other autoimmune diseases, uncontrolled infections, pregnancy or lactation were excluded. Clinical symptoms, serum thyroxine, TRAb, thyroid ultrasound and orbital computed tomography formed the basis of the diagnosis. PBMCs were isolated from approximately 10 ml of fresh peripheral blood by Ficoll-Paque density gradient centrifugation. Total RNA was extracted using Trizol reagent, and RNA quality was checked on an Agilent 2100 Bioanalyzer.

The clonotype comes from a woman between 35 and 50 years old with Graves' ophthalmopathy. Donor details come from another sample of the same person, matched by shared clones. This chain is built from TRBV6-5 and TRBJ2-2; no D segment can be confidently identified. The source material was peripheral blood. The bases read TGTGCCAGCAGTCCCTCGCTGAACACCGGGGAGCTGTTTTTT. Translated, it gives CASSPSLNTGELFF.